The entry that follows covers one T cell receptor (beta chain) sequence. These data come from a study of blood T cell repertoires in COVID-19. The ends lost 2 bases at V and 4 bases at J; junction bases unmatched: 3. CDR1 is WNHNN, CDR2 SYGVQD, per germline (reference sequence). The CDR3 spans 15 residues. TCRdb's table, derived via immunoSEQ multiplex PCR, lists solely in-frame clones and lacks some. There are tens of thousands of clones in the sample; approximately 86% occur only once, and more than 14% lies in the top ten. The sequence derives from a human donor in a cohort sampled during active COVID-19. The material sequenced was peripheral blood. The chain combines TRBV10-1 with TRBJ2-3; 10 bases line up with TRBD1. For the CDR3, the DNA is TGCGCCAGCAGTGAGCCGGGACAGGGGTCAGATACGCAGTATTTT. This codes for CASSEPGQGSDTQYF.